This is a list of T cell receptor beta chains from one sample in a study of post-analysis software for immune sequencing data. TCRdb reprocessed the PCR reads with MiXCR, giving one entry per CDR3 protein. The data show roughly 800,000 distinct CDR3 sequences, with 53% seen just once and 4.6% held by the top ten. Sequenced: blood. The origin of the receptors is a girl aged 5-17 years with multiple sclerosis. Both conserved end residues are part of each CDR3. The order of the fields is D gene, clone size, J gene, V gene, CDR3 protein, CDR3 DNA. D genes are given only for firm matches. Expanded clones get a size class; other rows say once, few or many, or leave the size out.

D gene: TRBD1
clone size: .
J gene: TRBJ1-2
V gene: TRBV7-2
CDR3 protein: CASSSTSRDRAGYTF
CDR3 DNA: TGTGCCAGCAGCTCAACGTCCCGGGACAGGGCCGGCTACACCTTC

D gene: TRBD2
clone size: once
J gene: TRBJ2-3
V gene: TRBV20-1
CDR3 protein: CSARDLSGRPTDTQYF
CDR3 DNA: TGCAGTGCTAGAGATTTAAGCGGGAGGCCCACAGATACGCAGTATTTT

D gene: .
clone size: .
J gene: TRBJ2-5
V gene: TRBV9
CDR3 protein: CASSEGIAVETQYF
CDR3 DNA: TGTGCCAGCAGCGAGGGAATAGCGGTAGAGACCCAGTACTTC

D gene: TRBD1
clone size: .
J gene: TRBJ1-6
V gene: TRBV10-3
CDR3 protein: CAIRPGQGEHSPLHF
CDR3 DNA: TGTGCCATCAGACCGGGACAGGGCGAACATTCACCCCTCCACTTT

D gene: .
clone size: .
J gene: TRBJ2-3
V gene: TRBV10-3
CDR3 protein: CATRGRPDTQYF
CDR3 DNA: TGTGCCACCCGGGGTAGGCCAGATACGCAGTATTTT

D gene: .
clone size: few
J gene: TRBJ2-1
V gene: TRBV5-1
CDR3 protein: CASSLGLDRYNEQFF
CDR3 DNA: TGCGCCAGCAGCTTGGGACTAGACCGCTACAATGAGCAGTTCTTC

D gene: .
clone size: .
J gene: TRBJ1-4
V gene: TRBV5-6
CDR3 protein: CASGQGNEKLFF
CDR3 DNA: TGTGCCAGCGGTCAGGGGAATGAAAAACTGTTTTTT

D gene: TRBD1
clone size: few
J gene: TRBJ2-1
V gene: TRBV7-2
CDR3 protein: CASSLGGTGFNEQFF
CDR3 DNA: TGTGCCAGCAGCTTAGGAGGGACAGGATTCAATGAGCAGTTCTTC

D gene: TRBD2
clone size: few
J gene: TRBJ2-5
V gene: TRBV27
CDR3 protein: CASSLLGRAQYF
CDR3 DNA: TGTGCCAGCAGTTTGTTGGGGAGGGCCCAGTACTTC

D gene: TRBD1
clone size: .
J gene: TRBJ1-2
V gene: TRBV7-2
CDR3 protein: CASSARDRVGYGYTF
CDR3 DNA: TGTGCCAGCAGCGCCCGGGACAGGGTCGGCTATGGCTACACCTTC

D gene: TRBD1
clone size: .
J gene: TRBJ2-7
V gene: TRBV24-1
CDR3 protein: CATSDFSRETGAYEQYF
CDR3 DNA: TGTGCCACCAGTGATTTCAGCCGTGAGACAGGGGCCTACGAGCAGTACTTC

D gene: TRBD2
clone size: few
J gene: TRBJ2-1
V gene: TRBV20-1
CDR3 protein: CSAPGLAGAGEQFF
CDR3 DNA: TGCAGTGCCCCGGGACTAGCGGGAGCGGGTGAGCAGTTCTTC

D gene: .
clone size: .
J gene: TRBJ2-4
V gene: TRBV3-1
CDR3 protein: CASSQVAGRAEQYF
CDR3 DNA: TGTGCCAGCAGCCAAGTCGCAGGTCGCGCGGAGCAGTACTTC

D gene: .
clone size: .
J gene: TRBJ2-7
V gene: TRBV5-1
CDR3 protein: CASSWRATGSYEQYF
CDR3 DNA: TGCGCCAGCAGCTGGCGGGCGACAGGATCCTACGAGCAGTACTTC

D gene: .
clone size: .
J gene: TRBJ1-2
V gene: TRBV7-3
CDR3 protein: CASSSSDRAYTF
CDR3 DNA: TGTGCCAGCAGCTCCTCGGACCGAGCCTACACCTTC

D gene: TRBD2
clone size: .
J gene: TRBJ2-1
V gene: TRBV4-1
CDR3 protein: CASSQSTSGGYVGEQFF
CDR3 DNA: TGCGCCAGTAGCCAATCCACTAGCGGGGGATATGTCGGTGAGCAGTTCTTC

D gene: TRBD2
clone size: few
J gene: TRBJ2-7
V gene: TRBV20-1
CDR3 protein: CSAGPNSGSRYEQYF
CDR3 DNA: TGCAGTGCTGGACCGAATAGCGGGAGTAGATACGAGCAGTACTTC

D gene: .
clone size: .
J gene: TRBJ2-6
V gene: TRBV5-1
CDR3 protein: CASGEQGPGANVLTF
CDR3 DNA: TGCGCCAGCGGCGAACAGGGCCCCGGGGCCAACGTCCTGACTTTC

D gene: TRBD1
clone size: .
J gene: TRBJ2-7
V gene: TRBV6-2/TRBV6-3
CDR3 protein: CASSYSRDRGEYEQYF
CDR3 DNA: TGTGCCAGCAGTTACAGCCGAGACAGGGGAGAGTACGAGCAGTACTTC

D gene: .
clone size: .
J gene: TRBJ1-2
V gene: TRBV20-1
CDR3 protein: CSATPGTNYGYTF
CDR3 DNA: TGCAGTGCAACCCCGGGGACTAACTATGGCTACACCTTC

D gene: .
clone size: .
J gene: TRBJ2-7
V gene: TRBV5-1
CDR3 protein: CASSLTEVSYEQYF
CDR3 DNA: TGCGCCAGCAGCTTGACAGAAGTCTCCTACGAGCAGTACTTC

D gene: TRBD2
clone size: .
J gene: TRBJ2-1
V gene: TRBV29-1
CDR3 protein: CSVFRTSGTYEQFF
CDR3 DNA: TGCAGCGTTTTCCGGACTAGCGGGACCTATGAGCAGTTCTTC

D gene: .
clone size: .
J gene: TRBJ2-6
V gene: TRBV7-3
CDR3 protein: CVSSLQGTGANVLTF
CDR3 DNA: TGTGTCAGCAGCTTACAGGGAACTGGGGCCAACGTCCTGACTTTC

D gene: .
clone size: .
J gene: TRBJ2-4
V gene: TRBV7-2
CDR3 protein: CASQRWGAKNIQYF
CDR3 DNA: TGTGCCAGCCAACGGTGGGGGGCCAAAAACATTCAGTACTTC

D gene: .
clone size: .
J gene: TRBJ2-7
V gene: TRBV11-2
CDR3 protein: CASSLGAPEQYF
CDR3 DNA: TGTGCCAGCAGCTTAGGGGCCCCCGAGCAGTACTTC

D gene: .
clone size: .
J gene: TRBJ2-1
V gene: TRBV20-1
CDR3 protein: CSASQGNEQFF
CDR3 DNA: TGCAGTGCTAGCCAGGGGAACGAGCAGTTCTTC

D gene: TRBD1
clone size: .
J gene: TRBJ2-7
V gene: TRBV12-5
CDR3 protein: CASASQGAYEQYF
CDR3 DNA: TGTGCTAGTGCATCGCAGGGGGCTTACGAGCAGTACTTC

D gene: .
clone size: .
J gene: TRBJ2-7
V gene: TRBV6-6
CDR3 protein: CASRGGQTTYEQYF
CDR3 DNA: TGTGCCAGCAGGGGGGGACAGACCACCTACGAGCAGTACTTC

D gene: .
clone size: .
J gene: TRBJ2-7
V gene: TRBV5-1
CDR3 protein: CASSSPMDSAGDEQYF
CDR3 DNA: TGCGCCAGCAGCTCACCAATGGACAGCGCGGGGGACGAGCAGTACTTC

D gene: .
clone size: few
J gene: TRBJ2-7
V gene: TRBV7-6
CDR3 protein: CASSPRGSGSYEQYF
CDR3 DNA: TGTGCCAGCAGCCCAAGGGGCTCAGGGTCCTACGAGCAGTACTTC

D gene: .
clone size: few
J gene: TRBJ1-1
V gene: TRBV4-2
CDR3 protein: CASSPDSMEAFF
CDR3 DNA: TGTGCCAGCAGCCCAGACAGCATGGAGGCTTTCTTT

D gene: .
clone size: few
J gene: TRBJ2-5
V gene: TRBV2
CDR3 protein: CASSVRPGRETQYF
CDR3 DNA: TGTGCCAGCAGTGTCAGGCCAGGTCGAGAGACCCAGTACTTC

D gene: TRBD1
clone size: few
J gene: TRBJ1-2
V gene: TRBV7-9
CDR3 protein: CASSLASPSGGDFYGYTF
CDR3 DNA: TGTGCCAGCAGCTTAGCTTCCCCCTCAGGGGGCGATTTCTATGGCTACACCTTC

D gene: .
clone size: .
J gene: TRBJ1-1
V gene: TRBV29-1
CDR3 protein: CSVETRTGLNTEAFF
CDR3 DNA: TGCAGCGTTGAAACTAGGACGGGACTAAACACTGAAGCTTTCTTT

D gene: .
clone size: .
J gene: TRBJ2-6
V gene: TRBV3-1
CDR3 protein: CASSHSQTSSGANVLTF
CDR3 DNA: TGTGCCAGCAGCCACAGTCAAACTAGCTCTGGGGCCAACGTCCTGACTTTC

D gene: .
clone size: few
J gene: TRBJ2-5
V gene: TRBV7-2
CDR3 protein: CASSPRDRPPQTQYF
CDR3 DNA: TGTGCCAGCAGCCCACGGGACCGCCCCCCACAGACCCAGTACTTC

D gene: TRBD1
clone size: few
J gene: TRBJ1-2
V gene: TRBV9
CDR3 protein: CASSVDQGAAGYTF
CDR3 DNA: TGTGCCAGCAGCGTAGACCAGGGGGCGGCTGGCTACACCTTC

D gene: TRBD2
clone size: few
J gene: TRBJ2-3
V gene: TRBV5-5
CDR3 protein: CASSSRVGGLRGRADTQYF
CDR3 DNA: TGTGCCAGCAGCTCCCGAGTTGGCGGGCTACGGGGGAGGGCAGATACGCAGTATTTT

D gene: .
clone size: few
J gene: TRBJ1-1
V gene: TRBV20-1
CDR3 protein: CSARDRRGVQSTEAFF
CDR3 DNA: TGCAGTGCTAGAGATAGGAGGGGGGTTCAATCCACTGAAGCTTTCTTT

D gene: .
clone size: .
J gene: TRBJ2-5
V gene: TRBV9
CDR3 protein: CASSVGVGRGQETQYF
CDR3 DNA: TGTGCCAGCAGCGTAGGTGTGGGACGCGGACAAGAGACCCAGTACTTC

D gene: .
clone size: .
J gene: TRBJ1-1
V gene: TRBV20-1
CDR3 protein: CSARARAWNTEAFF
CDR3 DNA: TGCAGTGCTAGAGCCCGGGCTTGGAACACTGAAGCTTTCTTT

D gene: TRBD2
clone size: .
J gene: TRBJ2-7
V gene: TRBV9
CDR3 protein: CASSVAGGDSYEQYF
CDR3 DNA: TGTGCCAGCAGCGTGGCGGGGGGGGACTCCTACGAGCAGTACTTC

D gene: .
clone size: once
J gene: TRBJ1-1
V gene: TRBV27
CDR3 protein: CASSPGPGVEAFF
CDR3 DNA: TGTGCCAGCAGTCCCGGCCCAGGGGTTGAAGCTTTCTTT

D gene: TRBD2
clone size: .
J gene: TRBJ2-3
V gene: TRBV29-1
CDR3 protein: CSVRGGRDGTDTQYF
CDR3 DNA: TGCAGCGTCCGCGGGGGGCGGGACGGCACAGATACGCAGTATTTT

D gene: TRBD2
clone size: few
J gene: TRBJ2-4
V gene: TRBV10-3
CDR3 protein: CAISTGTSGWEQYF
CDR3 DNA: TGTGCCATCAGTACCGGGACTAGCGGGTGGGAGCAGTACTTC